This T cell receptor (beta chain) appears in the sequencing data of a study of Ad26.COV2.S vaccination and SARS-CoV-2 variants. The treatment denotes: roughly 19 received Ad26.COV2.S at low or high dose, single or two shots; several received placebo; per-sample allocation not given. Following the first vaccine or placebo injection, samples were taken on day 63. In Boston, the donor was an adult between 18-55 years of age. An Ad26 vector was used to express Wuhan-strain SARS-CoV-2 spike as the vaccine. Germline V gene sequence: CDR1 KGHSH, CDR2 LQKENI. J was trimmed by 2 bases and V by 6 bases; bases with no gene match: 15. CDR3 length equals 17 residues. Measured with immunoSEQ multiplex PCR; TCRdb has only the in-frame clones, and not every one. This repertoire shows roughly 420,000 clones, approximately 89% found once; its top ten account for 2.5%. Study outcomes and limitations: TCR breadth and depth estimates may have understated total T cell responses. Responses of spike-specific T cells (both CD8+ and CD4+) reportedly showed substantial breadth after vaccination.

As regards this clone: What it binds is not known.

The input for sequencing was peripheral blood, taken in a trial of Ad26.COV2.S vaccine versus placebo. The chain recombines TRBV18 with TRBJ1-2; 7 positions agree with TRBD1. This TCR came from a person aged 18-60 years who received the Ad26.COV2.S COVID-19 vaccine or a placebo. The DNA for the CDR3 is TGTGCCAGCTCCTCCCAACTACAGGGGAGGACGAACTATGGCTACACCTTC. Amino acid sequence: CASSSQLQGRTNYGYTF.